This is a list of T cell receptor beta chains from one sample in a study of molecular identifiers for immune sequencing clone quantification. TCRdb re-analysed the PCR reads in MiXCR, keeping a single row per CDR3 protein. The data hold 10,000 or so distinct CDR3 sequences, with around 15% observed a single time. Material: naive CD8+ T cells from blood, with Jurkat cell RNA spiked in. The receptors come from a human donor in good health. Some libraries in this study had Jurkat cell RNA spiked in. CDR3s include the opening cysteine and the closing phenylalanine or tryptophan. D genes are given only for firm matches. Size is omitted from some rows. Given values are once, few, many or a class for expanded clones.

v_call	d_call	j_call	clone_size	cdr3_nt	cdr3_aa
TRBV5-5	TRBD1	TRBJ2-3	medium-sized	TGTGCCAGTCAGGCGGGGCCCGGACAGGGTGAAGATACGCAGTATTTT	CASQAGPGQGEDTQYF
TRBV20-1	TRBD2	TRBJ2-7	medium-sized	TGCAGTGCTAGAGAGAGAGCGGGGGGGCCGTACGAGCAGTACTTC	CSARERAGGPYEQYF
TRBV12-3/TRBV12-4	NA	TRBJ1-2	many	TGTGCCAGCAGCCCAGGTCCCGTCACGCACTATGGCTACACCTTC	CASSPGPVTHYGYTF
TRBV7-9	TRBD2	TRBJ2-7	many	TGTGCCAGCAGTTCCGGGACTAGCGGTAACTACGAGCAGTACTTC	CASSSGTSGNYEQYF
TRBV6-5	NA	TRBJ2-5	NA	TGTGCCAGCAGTCATGGGCAGGACGGGCCACCTTTTGGGGAGACCCAGTACTTC	CASSHGQDGPPFGETQYF
TRBV7-2	NA	TRBJ2-1	many	TGTGCCAGCAGCTTAGGCGTCCAGCACTCCTACAATGAGCAGTTCTTC	CASSLGVQHSYNEQFF
TRBV20-1	TRBD1	TRBJ1-1	medium-sized	TGCAGTGCTAGTCGGACAGGGTCGAACACTGAAGCTTTCTTT	CSASRTGSNTEAFF
TRBV5-1	NA	TRBJ2-7	medium-sized	TGCGCCAGCAGCTACAACCGGGACGACTACGAGCAGTACTTC	CASSYNRDDYEQYF
TRBV12-5	NA	TRBJ2-5	medium-sized	TGTGCTAGTGGTTTGGTACAGGTGGGCCGAGGAGAGACCCAGTACTTC	CASGLVQVGRGETQYF
TRBV27	NA	TRBJ1-2	few	TGTGCCAGCAGTTTAGGGGCAGGGGCAAACTATGGCTACACCTTC	CASSLGAGANYGYTF
TRBV7-9	NA	TRBJ2-7	many	TGTGCCAGCAGCTTAGTGGTTTACGAGCAGTACTTC	CASSLVVYEQYF
TRBV4-1	TRBD2	TRBJ2-2	many	TGCGCCAGCAGCCGAATAGCGGGGGGGTACACCGGGGAGCTGTTTTTT	CASSRIAGGYTGELFF
TRBV12-5	TRBD1	TRBJ2-7	many	TGTGCTAGTGGCCCGCTCGGGACAGGGCCCTACGAGCAGTACTTC	CASGPLGTGPYEQYF
TRBV13	TRBD2	TRBJ2-1	NA	TGTGCCAGCAGCTTAGGACTAGCGAGAAATCTCGGCAATGAGCAGTTCTTC	CASSLGLARNLGNEQFF
TRBV5-4	NA	TRBJ2-7	many	TGTGCCAGCAGCTCCGAAGGGCCTTTTTATCACGAGCAGTACTTC	CASSSEGPFYHEQYF
TRBV5-4	NA	TRBJ1-1	many	TGTGCCAGCACTTGGGGGTCAGAAGCTTTCTTT	CASTWGSEAFF
TRBV6-5	NA	TRBJ2-7	many	TGTGCCAGCAGTTACTCGGACAGTCCCTCTCTGTACGAGCAGTACTTC	CASSYSDSPSLYEQYF
TRBV7-9	TRBD2	TRBJ2-3	medium-sized	TGTGCCAGCAGCCCTCGACTAGCGGACACAGATACGCAGTATTTT	CASSPRLADTDTQYF
TRBV11-2	TRBD2	TRBJ2-3	medium-sized	TGTGCCAGCAGGTCACTAGCGGGGAGCACAGATACGCAGTATTTT	CASRSLAGSTDTQYF
TRBV11-2	NA	TRBJ2-5	medium-sized	TGTGCCAGCGGCCGGGACATTTACCAAGAGACCCAGTACTTC	CASGRDIYQETQYF
TRBV5-6	TRBD2	TRBJ2-7	many	TGTGCCAGCAGTCCAGGGAGCGGGAGGTACGAGCAGTACTTC	CASSPGSGRYEQYF
TRBV2	NA	TRBJ1-5	medium-sized	TGTGCCAGCAGTGAAAACCACTTCCGGCAGCCCCAGCATTTT	CASSENHFRQPQHF
TRBV7-9	NA	TRBJ2-3	many	TGTGCCAGCAGCGCCATAGCGGCAGATACGCAGTATTTT	CASSAIAADTQYF
TRBV6-5	TRBD2	TRBJ2-3	medium-sized	TGTGCCAGCAGACTAGCGGGAGCGGATACGCAGTATTTT	CASRLAGADTQYF
TRBV7-9	TRBD1	TRBJ2-1	many	TGTGCCAGCAGCTTAGGGACAGGAGATTACAATGAGCAGTTCTTC	CASSLGTGDYNEQFF
TRBV27	TRBD2	TRBJ2-1	many	TGTGCCAGCAGTCCCGGGACTAGCGGAAATTACAATGAGCAGTTCTTC	CASSPGTSGNYNEQFF